Given below is one T cell receptor beta chain in context. Its ends do not fully match the called genes, so a read error is possible. TCRdb processed the 5' RACE reads anew with MiXCR; each CDR3 protein has one entry. The sample has roughly 40,000 distinct CDR3 sequences; approximately 17% are singletons. This receptor was taken from a female donor with breast cancer. Sequenced material: naive CD4+ T cells sorted from a lymph node. Subset described: naive CD4+ T cells, CD4+CD45RA+CD25-.

CDR3 sequence reads: CAGRADSTQPQHF. The CDR3 nucleotides read TGTGCCGGCAGAGCCGACAGTACTCAGCCCCAGCATTTT. The chain links TRBV2 to TRBJ1-5; D is possibly TRBD1 (5 bases). CDR3 length equals 13 residues. CDR1 and CDR2 (germline): SNHLY, FYNNEI.